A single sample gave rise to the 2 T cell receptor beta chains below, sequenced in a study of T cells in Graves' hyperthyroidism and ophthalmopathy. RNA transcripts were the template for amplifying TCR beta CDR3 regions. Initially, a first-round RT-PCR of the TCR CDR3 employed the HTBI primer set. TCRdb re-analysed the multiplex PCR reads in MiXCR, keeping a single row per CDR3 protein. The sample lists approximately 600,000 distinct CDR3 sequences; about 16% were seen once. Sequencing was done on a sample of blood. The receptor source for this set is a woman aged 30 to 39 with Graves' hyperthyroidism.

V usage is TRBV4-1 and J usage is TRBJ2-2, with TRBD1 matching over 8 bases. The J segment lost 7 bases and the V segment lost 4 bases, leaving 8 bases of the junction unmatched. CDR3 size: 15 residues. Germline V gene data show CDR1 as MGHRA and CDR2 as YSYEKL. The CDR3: CASSRDRGRGGELFF. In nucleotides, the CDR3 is TGCGCCAGCAGCCGAGACAGGGGCCGTGGCGGGGAGCTGTTTTTT.

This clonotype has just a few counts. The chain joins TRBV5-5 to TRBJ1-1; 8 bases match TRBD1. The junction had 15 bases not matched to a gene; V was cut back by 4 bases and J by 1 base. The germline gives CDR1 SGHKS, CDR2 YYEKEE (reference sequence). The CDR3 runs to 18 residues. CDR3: CASSTGTGGADSNTEAFF. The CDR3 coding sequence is TGTGCCAGCAGCACTGGGACAGGAGGGGCCGATTCGAACACTGAAGCTTTCTTT.